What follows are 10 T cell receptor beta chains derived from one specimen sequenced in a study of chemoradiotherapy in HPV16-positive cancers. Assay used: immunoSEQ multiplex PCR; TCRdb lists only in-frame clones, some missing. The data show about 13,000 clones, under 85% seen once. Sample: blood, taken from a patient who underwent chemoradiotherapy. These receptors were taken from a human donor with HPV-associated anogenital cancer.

In DNA, the CDR3 is TGTGCCAGCACCACCGGGACGTTTCAAATCTATGGCTACACCTTC. Its protein is CASTTGTFQIYGYTF. J is TRBJ1-2 and V is TRBV5-6; TRBD1 might be the D (5 bases). Trimming shortened V by 6 bases and J by 4 bases, and 19 bases separated the two germline ends. Germline values: CDR1 SGHDT, CDR2 YYEEEE. There are 15 residues in the CDR3.

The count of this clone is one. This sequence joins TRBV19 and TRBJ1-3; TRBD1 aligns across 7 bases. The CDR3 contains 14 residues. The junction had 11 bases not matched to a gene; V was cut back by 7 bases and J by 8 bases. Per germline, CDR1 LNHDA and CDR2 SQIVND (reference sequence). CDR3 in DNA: TGTGCCAGTATCGACAGGGCGGGTAGACACACCATATATTTT. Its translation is CASIDRAGRHTIYF.

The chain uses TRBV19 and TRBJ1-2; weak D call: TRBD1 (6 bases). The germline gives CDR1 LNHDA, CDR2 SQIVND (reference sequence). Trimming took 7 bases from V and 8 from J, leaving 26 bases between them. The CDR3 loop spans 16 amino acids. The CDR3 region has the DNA TGTGCCAGTACCGGATCGGTCAAGCCCCTTGGGGGCGGCTACACCTTC. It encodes CASTGSVKPLGGGYTF.

The CDR3 protein is CAISAGALSGNTIYF. In DNA form, the CDR3 reads TGTGCCATCAGTGCAGGGGCCCTCTCTGGAAACACCATATATTTT. The chain is built from TRBV10-3 and TRBJ1-3; D is possibly TRBD1 (6 bases). Trimming cost V 4 bases and J 0 bases, with 10 bases left between them. Germline lookup yields CDR1 ENHRY and CDR2 SYGVKD. The CDR3 sequence is 15 residues long.

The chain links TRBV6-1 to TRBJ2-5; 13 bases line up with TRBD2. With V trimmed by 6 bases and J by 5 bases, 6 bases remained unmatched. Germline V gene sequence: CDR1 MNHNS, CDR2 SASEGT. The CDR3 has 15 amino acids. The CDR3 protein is CASSRLAGGVETQYF. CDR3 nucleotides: TGTGCCAGCAGCCGACTAGCGGGGGGCGTGGAGACCCAGTACTTC.

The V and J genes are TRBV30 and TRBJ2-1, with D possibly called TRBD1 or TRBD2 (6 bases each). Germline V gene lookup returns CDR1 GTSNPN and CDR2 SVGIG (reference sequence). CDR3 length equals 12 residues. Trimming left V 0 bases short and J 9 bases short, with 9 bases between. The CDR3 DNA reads TGTGCCTGGAGTGTAGGGGGAGGTGAGCAGTTCTTC. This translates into CAWSVGGGEQFF.

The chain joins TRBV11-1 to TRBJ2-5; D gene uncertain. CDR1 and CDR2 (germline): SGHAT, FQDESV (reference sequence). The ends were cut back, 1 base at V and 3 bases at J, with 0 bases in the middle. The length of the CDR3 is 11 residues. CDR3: CASSLEETQYF. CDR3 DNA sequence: TGTGCCAGCAGCTTAGAAGAGACCCAGTACTTC. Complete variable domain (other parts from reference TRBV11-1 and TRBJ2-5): EAEVAQSPRYKITEKSQAVAFWCDPISGHATLYWYRQILGQGPELLVQFQDESVVDDSQLPKDRFSAERLKGVDSTLKIQPAELGDSAMYLCASSLEETQYFGPGTRLLVL.

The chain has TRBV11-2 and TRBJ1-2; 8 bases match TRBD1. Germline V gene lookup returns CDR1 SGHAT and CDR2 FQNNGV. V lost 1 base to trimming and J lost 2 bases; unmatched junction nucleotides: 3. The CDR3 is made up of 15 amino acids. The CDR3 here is CASSLADRANYGYTF. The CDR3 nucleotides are TGTGCCAGCAGCTTAGCGGACAGGGCGAACTATGGCTACACCTTC.

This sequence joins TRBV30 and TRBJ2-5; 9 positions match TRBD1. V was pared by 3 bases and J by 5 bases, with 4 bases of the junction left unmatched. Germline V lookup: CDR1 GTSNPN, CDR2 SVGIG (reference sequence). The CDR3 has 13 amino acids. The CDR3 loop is CAWRGQGTETQYF. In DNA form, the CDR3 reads TGTGCCTGGAGGGGACAGGGTACGGAGACCCAGTACTTC.

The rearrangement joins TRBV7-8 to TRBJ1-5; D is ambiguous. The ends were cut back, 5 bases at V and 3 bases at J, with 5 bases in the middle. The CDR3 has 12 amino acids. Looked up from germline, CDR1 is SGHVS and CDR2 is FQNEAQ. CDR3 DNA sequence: TGTGCCAGCAGCCCACACAATCAGCCCCAGCATTTT. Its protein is CASSPHNQPQHF.